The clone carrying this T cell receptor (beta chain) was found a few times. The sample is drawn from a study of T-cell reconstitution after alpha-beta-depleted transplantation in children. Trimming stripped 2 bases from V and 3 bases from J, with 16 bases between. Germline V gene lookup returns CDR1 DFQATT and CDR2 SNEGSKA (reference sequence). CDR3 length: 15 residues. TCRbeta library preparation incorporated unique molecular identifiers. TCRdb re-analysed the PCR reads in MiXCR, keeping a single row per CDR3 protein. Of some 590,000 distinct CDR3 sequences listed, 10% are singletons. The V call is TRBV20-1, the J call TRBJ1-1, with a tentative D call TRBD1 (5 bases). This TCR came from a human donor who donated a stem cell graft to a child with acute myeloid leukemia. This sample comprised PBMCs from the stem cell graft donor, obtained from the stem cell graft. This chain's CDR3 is CSARSMVGAYTEAFF. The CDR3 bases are TGCAGTGCTAGAAGTATGGTAGGGGCATACACTGAAGCTTTCTTT.